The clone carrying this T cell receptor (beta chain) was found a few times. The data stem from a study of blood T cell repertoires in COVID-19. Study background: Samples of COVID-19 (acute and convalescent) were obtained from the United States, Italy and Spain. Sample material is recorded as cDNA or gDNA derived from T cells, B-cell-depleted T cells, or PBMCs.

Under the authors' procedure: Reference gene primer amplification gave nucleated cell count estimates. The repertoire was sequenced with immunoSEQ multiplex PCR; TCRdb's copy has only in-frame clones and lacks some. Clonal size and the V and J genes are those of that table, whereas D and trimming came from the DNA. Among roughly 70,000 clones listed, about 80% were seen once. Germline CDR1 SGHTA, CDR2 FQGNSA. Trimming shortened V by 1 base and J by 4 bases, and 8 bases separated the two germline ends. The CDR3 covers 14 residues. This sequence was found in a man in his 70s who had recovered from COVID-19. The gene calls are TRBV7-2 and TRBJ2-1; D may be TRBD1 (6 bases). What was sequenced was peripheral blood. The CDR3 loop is CASSLGTEYNEQFF. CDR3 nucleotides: TGTGCCAGCAGCTTAGGGACAGAGTACAATGAGCAGTTCTTC.